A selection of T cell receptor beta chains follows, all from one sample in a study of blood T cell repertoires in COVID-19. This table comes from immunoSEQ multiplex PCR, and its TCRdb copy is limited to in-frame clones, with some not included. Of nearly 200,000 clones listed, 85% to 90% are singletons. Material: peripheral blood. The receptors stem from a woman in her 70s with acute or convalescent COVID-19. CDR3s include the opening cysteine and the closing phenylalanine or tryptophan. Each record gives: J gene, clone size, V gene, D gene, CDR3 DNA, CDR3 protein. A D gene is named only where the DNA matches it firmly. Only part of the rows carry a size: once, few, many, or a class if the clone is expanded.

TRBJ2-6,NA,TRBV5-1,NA,TGCGCCAGCAGCTTGATGGGCCTAGGGGCCAACGTCCTGACTTTC,CASSLMGLGANVLTF
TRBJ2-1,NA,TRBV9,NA,TGTGCCAGCAGCGTAGCGGGCCAGCGGAGGAATGAGCAGTTCTTC,CASSVAGQRRNEQFF
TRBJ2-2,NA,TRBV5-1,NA,TGCGCCAGCACTGAGGGTGCCGGGGAGCTGTTTTTT,CASTEGAGELFF
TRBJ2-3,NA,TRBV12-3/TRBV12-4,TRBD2,TGTGCCAGCAGTCCCGCGGGAGCAGATACGCAGTATTTT,CASSPAGADTQYF
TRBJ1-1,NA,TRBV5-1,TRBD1,TGCGCCAGCAGCTTTCCAGGGGGGAACACTGAAGCTTTCTTT,CASSFPGGNTEAFF
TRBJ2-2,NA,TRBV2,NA,TGTGCCAGCAGTGGACAGATCGGGGGACCTGGGGAGCTGTTTTTT,CASSGQIGGPGELFF
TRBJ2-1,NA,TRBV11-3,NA,TGTGCCAGCAGCTTAGGCCCGGGGGGCGGGTACAATGAGCAGTTCTTC,CASSLGPGGGYNEQFF
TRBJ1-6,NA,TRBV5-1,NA,TGCGCCAGCAGCGCCCGGGACACCTATAATTCACCCCTCCACTTT,CASSARDTYNSPLHF
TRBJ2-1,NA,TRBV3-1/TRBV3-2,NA,TGTGCCAGCAGCCAAGGACCGCTAGCGTTGAATGAGCAGTTCTTC,CASSQGPLALNEQFF
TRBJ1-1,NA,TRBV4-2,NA,TGTGCCAGCAGCCAAGATAGAGGAACTGAAGCTTTCTTT,CASSQDRGTEAFF
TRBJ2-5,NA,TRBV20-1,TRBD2,TGCAGTGCTAGTCCACTAGCGTTCCAAGAGACCCAGTACTTC,CSASPLAFQETQYF
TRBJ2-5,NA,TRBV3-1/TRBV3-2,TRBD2,TGTGCCAGCAGCCTGTCTACCCTAGCGGGGGTACGGGAGACCCAGTACTTC,CASSLSTLAGVRETQYF
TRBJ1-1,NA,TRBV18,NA,TGTGCCAGCTCACTGAATGCAGGGGTCATGAACACTGAAGCTTTCTTT,CASSLNAGVMNTEAFF
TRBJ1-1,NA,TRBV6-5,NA,TGTGCCAGCAGTACGAGACAGACGTGGAACACTGAAGCTTTCTTT,CASSTRQTWNTEAFF
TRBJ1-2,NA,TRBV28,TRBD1,TGTGCCAGCCACCAGGGGGGAATAAACTATGGCTACACCTTC,CASHQGGINYGYTF
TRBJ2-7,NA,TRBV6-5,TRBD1,TGTGCCAGCAGCCCAACAGGGGGAGGTTTCTACGAGCAGTACTTC,CASSPTGGGFYEQYF
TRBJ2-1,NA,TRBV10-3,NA,TGTGCCATCAATAGACTAGGGCGGGGTGAGCAGTTCTTC,CAINRLGRGEQFF
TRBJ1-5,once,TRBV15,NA,TGTGCCACCAGCCGGGGGGGAAGCAATCAGCCCCAGCATTTT,CATSRGGSNQPQHF
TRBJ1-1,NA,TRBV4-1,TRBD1,TGCGCCAGCAGCCAGGTGACCCGGACAGGGGGCCAAACTTTCTTT,CASSQVTRTGGQTFF
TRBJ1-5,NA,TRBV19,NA,TGTGCCAGTAGTAGCCCAACGGGAGCCAGCAATCAGCCCCAGCATTTT,CASSSPTGASNQPQHF
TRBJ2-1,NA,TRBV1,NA,TGCACCAGCAGCCAAGAAAAGGGTCCTAGCGGGAGGCCCTACAATTCCTACAATGAGCAGTTCTTC,CTSSQEKGPSGRPYNSYNEQFF
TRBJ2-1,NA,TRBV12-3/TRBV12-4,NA,TGTGCCAGCACCCTCACAGGGAACAATGAGCAGTTCTTC,CASTLTGNNEQFF
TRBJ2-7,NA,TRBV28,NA,TGTGCCAGCAGTTCCCCGGGGTACGAGCAGTACTTC,CASSSPGYEQYF
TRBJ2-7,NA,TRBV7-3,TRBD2,TGTGCCAGCAGCTCCACTGTAGGGACTAGCGGCCCCTACGAGCAGTACTTC,CASSSTVGTSGPYEQYF
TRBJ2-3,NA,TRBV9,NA,TGTGCCAGCAGCCCCTCCGGAGCGGCCTTAACAGATACGCAGTATTTT,CASSPSGAALTDTQYF
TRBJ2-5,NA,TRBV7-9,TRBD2,TGTGCCAGCAGCTCCTTGACTAGCGGGAGTAACCAGTACTTC,CASSSLTSGSNQYF
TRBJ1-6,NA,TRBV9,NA,TGTGCCAGCAGCGTATCAGGGCTAGAGTCACCCCTCCACTTT,CASSVSGLESPLHF
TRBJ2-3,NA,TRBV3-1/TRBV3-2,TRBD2,TGTGCCAGCAGCCTGGGAGCGGGAATCACAGATACGCAGTATTTT,CASSLGAGITDTQYF
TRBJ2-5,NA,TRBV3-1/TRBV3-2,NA,TGTGCCAGCAGCCAAGCGTGGACGGGAATGGAGACCCAGTACTTC,CASSQAWTGMETQYF
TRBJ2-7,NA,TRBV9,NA,TGTGCCAGCAGCCCTCGGGACTCCGCTAGTTACGAGCAGTACTTC,CASSPRDSASYEQYF
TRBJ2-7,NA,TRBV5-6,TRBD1,TGTGCCAGCAGCTTGAGGGGGCTTAACTACGAGCAGTACTTC,CASSLRGLNYEQYF
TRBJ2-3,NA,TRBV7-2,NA,TGTGCCAGCAGCTTAGAGATCGGTCAACCCCAGTATTTT,CASSLEIGQPQYF
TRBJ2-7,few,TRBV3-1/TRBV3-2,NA,TGTGCCAGCAGCCAAGCGGGTTTTACCTACGAGCAGTACTTC,CASSQAGFTYEQYF
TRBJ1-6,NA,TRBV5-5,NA,TGTGCCAGCAGCCTGGACGGGGGGGTTTCACCCCTCCACTTT,CASSLDGGVSPLHF
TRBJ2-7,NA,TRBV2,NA,TGTGCCAGCACGCAGGGCAACTACGAGCAGTACTTC,CASTQGNYEQYF
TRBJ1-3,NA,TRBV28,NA,TGTGCCACCCGTGGCCCCCGGGACGCGGGAGGAAACACCATATATTTT,CATRGPRDAGGNTIYF
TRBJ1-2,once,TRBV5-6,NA,TGTGCCAGCAGCTTGTGGGCAGGAAGGCATGGCTACACCTTC,CASSLWAGRHGYTF
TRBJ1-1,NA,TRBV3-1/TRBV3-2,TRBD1,TGTGCCAGCAGCCAAGGGGGGCCAGGGGGTTCGAACACTGAAGCTTTCTTT,CASSQGGPGGSNTEAFF
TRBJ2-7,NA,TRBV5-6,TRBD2,TGTGCCAGCAGCTTGGGGCTAGCGGGATTATACGAGCAGTACTTC,CASSLGLAGLYEQYF
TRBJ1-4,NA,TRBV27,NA,TGTGCCAGCGGACGGGAGAATGAAAAACTGTTTTTT,CASGRENEKLFF
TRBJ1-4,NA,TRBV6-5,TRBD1,TGTGCCAGCAGACCGACAGGGCGGAATGAAAAACTGTTTTTT,CASRPTGRNEKLFF
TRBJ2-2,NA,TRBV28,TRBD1,TGTGCCAGCCGGGACAGGGGATTCACCGGGGAGCTGTTTTTT,CASRDRGFTGELFF
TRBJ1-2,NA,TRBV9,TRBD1,TGTGCCAGCAGCGTACAGGGGGGCGGCTACACCTTC,CASSVQGGGYTF
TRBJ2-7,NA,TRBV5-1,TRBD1,TGCGCCAGCAGCAGGACAGGGGAGGGGACCAACAACGAGCAGTACTTC,CASSRTGEGTNNEQYF
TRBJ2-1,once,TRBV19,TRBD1,TGTGCCAGTAGTAAGGGTCTAGGGGGCTCTGGGGAGCAGTTCTTC,CASSKGLGGSGEQFF